This TCR beta chain was documented in a study of blood T cell repertoires in COVID-19. At the level of the study: Sites in the United States, Italy and Spain provided acute and convalescent COVID-19 samples.

Study members were between roughly 18 and 90 years old and lived in roughly 24 US regions. Two negative PCRs, clearance, or symptom resolution characterized the recovered Cohort 3 donors. This clone was detected only once. Using immunoSEQ multiplex PCR, the repertoire was profiled, and TCRdb retains in-frame clones only, with some absent. The data contain 150,000 to 200,000 clones, around 91% of them singletons. Germline values: CDR1 SEHNR, CDR2 FQNEAQ (reference sequence). V dropped 5 bases and J dropped 4 bases, with 27 bases sitting between them. The CDR3 contains 19 residues. The chain joins TRBV7-9 to TRBJ2-1; weak D call: TRBD1 (5 bases). Specimen: PBMCs or T cells enriched from blood (not recorded which). The sequence was collected from a woman under 30 who had recovered from COVID-19. CDR3 region: CASSNAVLGRAVIYNEQFF. The DNA for the CDR3 is TGTGCCAGCAGCAACGCAGTTCTTGGCAGGGCGGTTATTTACAATGAGCAGTTCTTC.